In its sample, the clone carrying this TCR beta chain was seen a few times. Its antigen remains unknown. This entry comes from a study of identical twins. Points from the study as a whole: It was out-of-frame TCR alpha sharing in monozygotic twins that models underestimated.

TCRdb called the 5' RACE reads again in MiXCR, with one record for every CDR3 protein. The repertoire holds 500,000 or so distinct CDR3 sequences, 12% to 15% seen once, with 0.52% in the top ten. The junction had 11 bases not matched to a gene; V was cut back by 6 bases and J by 0 bases. CDR3 length: 16 residues. Germline assignment: CDR1 SGHRS and CDR2 YFSETQ. The sample was also reused in another study, on yellow fever vaccine responses in identical twins.

The TCR originated in a woman in her late teens or twenties in good health. The chain links TRBV5-1 to TRBJ2-5, with 7 bases that match TRBD2. What was sequenced was CD4+ T cells sorted from blood. In DNA form, the CDR3 reads TGCGCCAGCACCCCGACCGTGGGGGGGAACCAAGAGACCCAGTACTTC. Translating gives CASTPTVGGNQETQYF.